This TCR beta chain is from a study of blood T cells in healthy people across ages. Study-wide results and limits: The study lacked donor CMV status, which possibly confounded expanded clonotype changes. Roughly linear age-related decline in beta diversity appeared, significant by age around 38.

A second PCR of roughly 6 to 12 cycles used a sample-barcoded 5' primer and a J-beta primer mix. Each cDNA molecule, via a template-switch adaptor with 12 random nucleotides, was tagged. Each of the samples gave a minimum of 2.5 million paired-end reads that contained CDR3. MiXCR was run by TCRdb on the 5' RACE reads, yielding one entry per CDR3 protein. The data show 980,000 or so distinct CDR3 sequences, with roughly 50% seen just once and roughly an eighth held by the top ten. Per germline, CDR1 MNHEY and CDR2 SMNVEV (reference sequence). This CDR3 has 15 residues. V was pared by 5 bases and J by 4 bases, with 10 bases of the junction left unmatched. Concerning this clonotype: Its matching antigen is unknown.

Material for sequencing was blood. The rearrangement joins TRBV27 to TRBJ2-7, with 8 bases identical to TRBD1. This sequence was found in a man aged 25-40 years in good health. Here the CDR3 reads CASSPRTGIAYEQYF. CDR3 nucleotide sequence: TGTGCCAGCAGTCCCCGGACAGGGATAGCGTACGAGCAGTACTTC.